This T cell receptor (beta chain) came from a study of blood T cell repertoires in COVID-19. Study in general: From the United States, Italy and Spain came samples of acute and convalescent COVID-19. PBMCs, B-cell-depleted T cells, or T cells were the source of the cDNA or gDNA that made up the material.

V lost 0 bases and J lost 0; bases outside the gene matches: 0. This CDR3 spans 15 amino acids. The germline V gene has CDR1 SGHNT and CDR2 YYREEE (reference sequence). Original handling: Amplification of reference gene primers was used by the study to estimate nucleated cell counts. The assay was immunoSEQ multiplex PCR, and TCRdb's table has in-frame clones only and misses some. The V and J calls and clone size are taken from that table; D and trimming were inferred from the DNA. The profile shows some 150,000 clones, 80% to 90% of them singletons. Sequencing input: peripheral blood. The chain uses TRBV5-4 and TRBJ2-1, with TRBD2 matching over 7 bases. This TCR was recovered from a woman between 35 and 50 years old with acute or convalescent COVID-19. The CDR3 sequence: CASSLGGSSYNEQFF. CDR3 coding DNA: TGTGCCAGCAGCTTGGGCGGGAGCTCCTACAATGAGCAGTTCTTC.